The source of this TCR beta chain is a study of beta chain features in type 1 diabetes (dated by TCRdb to between 2018 and 2020). As for the study more broadly: No differences in mean age, gender distribution, total cell number or subset yield were found between patients and healthy donors. In the study, TCRB repertoires of sorted circulating CD4+ T cell subsets from recently diagnosed type 1 diabetes patients were compared with those of matched healthy donors. A total of 90 million to 130 million sorted cells were examined across all samples, and a strong correlation was observed between cell number per subset and RNA yield. Regulatory and stem cell-like memory subsets were isolated from only 8 patients and roughly 8 healthy donors, whereas naive and central memory subsets came from all 30 or so donors.

This clone turned up a few times. The clone's antigen remains unknown. No much larger clonotype is one base removed from it; base qualities were not supplied. Other DNA sequences within the sample encode an identical CDR3. A single peripheral blood draw of around 0.11 L on average was collected from each donor into heparinised tubes. Using a panel that included CD45RO, CCR7, CD25, CD127, CD95 and CD27, naive, central memory, regulatory and stem cell-like memory CD4+ T cells were sorted on a BD FACSAria II. All sorted populations exceeded 98% purity. PBMCs were isolated immediately by Lymphoprep density gradient centrifugation and stained directly without culture. So that batch effects would be minimized, each experiment stained and sorted samples in pairs, pairing one healthy donor with one patient. The entire amount of isolated RNA was reverse transcribed using the High Capacity cDNA Reverse Transcription Kit, so the sequenced TCRB transcripts were expressed ones. Deep immunoSEQ sequencing was applied to naive, central memory and regulatory T cell samples, giving an average of roughly 3.5 million total reads per sample. Sorted cells were lysed in RLT buffer and RNA was extracted with DNase-treated RNeasy Micro or Mini kits, depending on cell number. Each cell subset was processed on its own to prevent cross-contamination, while patient and healthy donor samples were processed together. Using the immunoSEQ multiplex PCR, TCRB sequences were amplified from cDNA into 87-bp fragments spanning the CDR3 region. Sequencing of the amplicons was done on the Illumina HiSeq platform. In the paper's pipeline: PCR bias was computationally corrected using synthetic template baselines, reads within Hamming distance 2 were collapsed, and singletons that could not be merged were discarded. Reads were aligned against IMGT to assign V, D and J genes, CDR3 length and insertions or deletions at six rearrangement sites. Within each subset, clonotype counts were normalized to sorted cell number, after which true diversity and Gini coefficients were computed with the tcR R package. Repertoire sharing was quantified using the overlap coefficient calculated on TCRB nucleotide sequences. Out-of-frame TCRB sequences from naive cells were analyzed as a proxy for the pre-selection repertoire. Entries here come from immuneACCESS through TCRdb and include only in-frame sequences with V and J called. Some clones fail to appear in such tables; in the studies checked, an unresolved V gene covers under half of the shortfall, and the cause of the remainder is unknown. D and trimming were read from the DNA, whereas the V and J calls and clone size are those reported in that table. This sample gives under 800,000 clones in total; about a sixth of them show up just once. The top ten hold about 0.097% of the sample.

CDR1 is given as MDHEN and CDR2 as SYDVKM, both from the germline V gene. From its cysteine to its phenylalanine, the CDR3 spans 12 amino acids. Solely the CDR3 DNA is kept, with 36 bases framed from the first base. V is pruned by 9 bases and J by 4 bases, leaving 5 bases of the junction without a gene match. Paper-wide results and their limitations: Because cDNA rather than genomic DNA was sequenced, highly expressing activated cells could have been over-represented, although no difference in activation and CD3 levels was found between groups. The naive, central memory and regulatory TCRB repertoires appeared to resemble one another more closely among patients than among healthy donors. In all four CD4+ subsets, TCRB CDR3 length was moderately but significantly shorter in type 1 diabetes patients. Because small numbers of individuals were included in the HLA sub-analyses, any influence of HLA type on TCRB rearrangement was left unresolved. Shorter templates might have been favored by PCR, but patient and control samples were amplified and corrected together, so both groups would have been affected equally by any skew. At VDJ recombination sites, patients with type 1 diabetes made fewer insertions and deleted more nucleotides, a pattern implying thymic rearrangement abnormalities.

Material: naive CD4+ T cells from blood. The meaning of the sample's cell subset or site label: true naive CD4+ T cells. The origin of this receptor is a man aged 18-30 years in good health. The rearrangement joined TRBV28 to TRBJ2-7, and 8 junctional nucleotides match TRBD1. The nucleotide sequence reads as follows: TGTGCCAGTAGCCGGACAGGGTACGAGCAGTACTTC. Its protein reads: CASSRTGYEQYF.